Presented here are 31 T cell receptor beta chains from one specimen sequenced in a study of blood T cell repertoires in COVID-19. Profiled with immunoSEQ multiplex PCR; TCRdb holds only in-frame clones, not every one. The sample lists around 150,000 clones; 85% to 95% were seen once. The sequenced material came from peripheral blood. These receptors were obtained from a woman aged 55-69 years with COVID-19, enrolled during active disease.

This chain connects TRBV6-1 to TRBJ1-5, with 10 bases fitting TRBD1. The germline gives CDR1 MNHNS, CDR2 SASEGT. With V trimmed by 2 bases and J by 6 bases, 4 bases remained unmatched. The CDR3 contains 15 residues. Written as DNA, the CDR3 is TGTGCCAGCAGTGAAATGACAGGGGGCAGTCAGCCCCAGCATTTT. It encodes CASSEMTGGSQPQHF.

CDR3 sequence: CASSLIAGGDQYF. The DNA of the CDR3 is TGTGCCAGCAGTTTAATAGCGGGGGGTGACCAGTACTTC. This rearrangement joins TRBV12-3 or TRBV12-4 to TRBJ2-5; TRBD2 matches at 10 bases. The CDR3 spans 13 residues. The V segment lost 2 bases and the J segment 10 bases; nucleotides outside the gene matches: 4.

The genes are TRBV7-2 and TRBJ2-3; the D gene is possibly TRBD2 (6 bases). Trimming left V 6 bases short and J 5 bases short, with 21 bases between. Germline-derived CDR1 and CDR2 are SGHTA and FQGNSA. The CDR3 loop spans 16 amino acids. DNA for the CDR3: TGTGCCAGCAGGGAAGCCAACGGGAGATATTTAGATACGCAGTATTTT. Its protein is CASREANGRYLDTQYF.

To note about this clone: This specimen includes other DNA sequences encoding the same CDR3. The CDR3 nucleotides read TGTGCCAGTAGCTGGACAGGCAACACTGAAGCTTTCTTT. This encodes CASSWTGNTEAFF. The chain combines TRBV19 with TRBJ1-1, with 7 bases identical to TRBD1. This CDR3 contains 13 residues. The J segment lost 2 bases and the V segment lost 6 bases, leaving 3 bases of the junction unmatched. Looked up from germline, CDR1 is LNHDA and CDR2 is SQIVND (reference sequence).

This clone was counted ten times or more. J is TRBJ2-1 and V is TRBV12-5; TRBD1 matches at 8 bases. The CDR3 loop spans 19 amino acids. Germline trimming cut 0 bases from V and 0 bases from J; bases unmatched to any gene: 10. CDR1 and CDR2 (germline): LGHNT, FRNRAP. The CDR3 is CASGLVPPRQGSSYNEQFF. The CDR3 nucleotides read TGTGCTAGTGGTTTGGTTCCGCCCAGACAGGGGAGCTCCTACAATGAGCAGTTCTTC.

The rearrangement joins TRBV3-1 (or the pseudogene TRBV3-2) to TRBJ2-3, with a tentative D call TRBD2 (6 bases). This CDR3 comprises 13 residues. V gave up 1 base and J gave up 9 bases, with 11 bases separating them. The germline V gene has CDR1 LGHDT and CDR2 YNNKEL (reference sequence). Here the CDR3 reads CASSQVEGATQYF. CDR3 nucleotide sequence: TGTGCCAGCAGCCAAGTGGAGGGAGCGACGCAGTATTTT.

This chain connects TRBV6-5 to TRBJ1-2; TRBD1 agrees at 8 bases. The junction had 7 bases not matched to a gene; V was cut back by 2 bases and J by 5 bases. Germline V gives CDR1 MNHEY, CDR2 SVGAGI. The CDR3 is 15 amino acids. The CDR3 DNA reads TGTGCCAGCAGTTACCTGGACAGGGTTACATATGGCTACACCTTC. Translation gives CASSYLDRVTYGYTF.

The chain carries TRBV7-8 and TRBJ2-7; possibly TRBD1 for D (5 bases). The V gene lost 3 bases and the J gene lost 6 bases, with 12 bases spanning the gap. Germline values: CDR1 SGHVS, CDR2 FQNEAQ. CDR3 length equals 13 residues. The CDR3 DNA follows: TGTGCCAGCAGCTTGGGCAGGGAAAGCGAGCAGTACTTC. Translating gives CASSLGRESEQYF.

A remark on this clone: A read error may produce the germline difference seen at one junction end. V usage is TRBV7-7 and J usage is TRBJ1-1; 7 bases map to TRBD1. Germline V gene lookup returns CDR1 SSHAT and CDR2 FNYEAQ (reference sequence). The CDR3 is made up of 16 amino acids. CDR3 region: CASSPQPTGMNTEAFF. In DNA form, the CDR3 reads TGTGCTAGCAGCCCGCAACCGACAGGGATGAACACTGAAGCTTTCTTT.

This clone was picked up one time. The V call is TRBV5-1, the J call TRBJ2-2, with 7 bases lining up with TRBD1. CDR1 and CDR2 from the germline V gene are SGHRS and YFSETQ. CDR3 length equals 15 residues. V shed 4 bases, J shed 5 bases, and the junction held 8 bases outside the gene matches. DNA of the CDR3: TGCGCCAGCAGCGCCCGGGACAGTTTAACCGGGGAGCTGTTTTTT. Amino acids: CASSARDSLTGELFF.

The rearrangement links TRBV5-1 to TRBJ2-1, with 10 bases fitting TRBD2. Per the germline V gene, CDR1 is SGHRS and CDR2 is YFSETQ. This CDR3 has 15 residues. V lost 4 bases and J lost 6; bases outside the gene matches: 7. Here the CDR3 reads CASSNSGGAANEQFF. CDR3 sequence (DNA): TGCGCCAGCAGCAACAGCGGGGGGGCCGCCAATGAGCAGTTCTTC.

The chain links TRBV20-1 to TRBJ1-1; 7 nucleotides align to TRBD1. With 3 bases clipped from V and 13 bases from J, the junction kept 8 bases outside the gene matches. From germline, CDR1 is DFQATT and CDR2 SNEGSKA (reference sequence). There are 11 residues in the CDR3. The CDR3 loop is CSASLPGQIFF. The CDR3 bases are TGCAGTGCTAGCCTTCCGGGACAGATTTTCTTT.

The chain employs TRBV29-1 and TRBJ2-1; TRBD2 agrees at 12 bases. J gave up 9 bases and V 6 bases, and 12 bases lay outside the gene matches. Germline CDR1 SQVTM, CDR2 ANQGSEA. The CDR3 spans 15 residues. CDR3 residues: CSVGQASGGAREQFF. CDR3 coding DNA: TGCAGCGTGGGGCAGGCTAGCGGGGGGGCCCGTGAGCAGTTCTTC.

This clone was recorded only once. The rearrangement joins TRBV19 to TRBJ2-3, with 7 bases lining up with TRBD2. Losses at the gene ends were 3 bases for V and 5 bases for J; bases not matched to a gene: 8. Looked up from germline, CDR1 is LNHDA and CDR2 is SQIVND (reference sequence). The CDR3 is 15 residues long. CDR3 DNA sequence: TGTGCCAGTAGTATTTTTGGGGGGGAGGGAGATACGCAGTATTTT. Translating it yields CASSIFGGEGDTQYF.

This chain links TRBV15 with TRBJ2-7; TRBD1 matches at 10 bases. With 8 bases clipped from V and 0 bases from J, the junction kept 13 bases outside the gene matches. The CDR3 extends over 17 amino acids. Germline V gene sequence: CDR1 LNHNV, CDR2 YYDKDF (reference sequence). Here the CDR3 reads CATPRRTGGNSSYEQYF. In nucleotides, the CDR3 is TGTGCCACCCCCCGCCGGACAGGGGGAAATAGCTCCTACGAGCAGTACTTC.

This rearrangement joins TRBV7-9 to TRBJ1-1; D is ambiguous. The germline V and J ends were trimmed by 1 base and 6 bases, with 12 bases remaining between them. The CDR3 has 14 residues. CDR1 is SEHNR, CDR2 FQNEAQ, per germline (reference sequence). CDR3: CASSLVGATAEAFF. CDR3 DNA sequence: TGTGCCAGCAGCTTAGTGGGAGCAACGGCTGAAGCTTTCTTT.

CDR3 bases: TGTGCCAGCAGTGTGGGAGGGAGCTCCTATAATTCACCCCTCCACTTT. Protein sequence: CASSVGGSSYNSPLHF. This chain links TRBV2 with TRBJ1-6; no clear D. This CDR3 has 16 residues. Germline loops: CDR1 SNHLY, CDR2 FYNNEI. The V end lost 4 bases, the J end lost 0 bases, and 10 bases lay between the germline ends.

This chain connects TRBV19 to TRBJ1-4, with D possibly TRBD1 on 5 matching bases. The germline V gene encodes CDR1 LNHDA and CDR2 SQIVND (reference sequence). The CDR3 is 14 residues long. Trimming cost V 3 bases and J 8 bases, with 13 bases left between them. CDR3 sequence: CASSIRRGGEKLFF. DNA for the CDR3: TGTGCCAGTAGTATCCGAAGGGGAGGGGAAAAACTGTTTTTT. Full variable domain (remainder filled in from reference TRBV19 and TRBJ1-4): DGGITQSPKYLFRKEGQNVTLSCEQNLNHDAMYWYRQDPGQGLRLIYYSQIVNDFQKGDIAEGYSVSREKKESFPLTVTSAQKNPTAFYLCASSIRRGGEKLFFGSGTQLSVL.

This clone was found once. The chain combines TRBV2 with TRBJ1-2; TRBD1 aligns across 7 bases. The V and J ends lost 6 bases and 5 bases, in that order; junction bases with no gene match: 12. The CDR3 covers 15 residues. The germline V gene encodes CDR1 SNHLY and CDR2 FYNNEI. The CDR3 DNA follows: TGTGCCAGCAGCCAACCCGGGACAGCCGTGTATGGCTACACCTTC. Protein: CASSQPGTAVYGYTF. The entire variable domain, with the rest obtained from reference TRBV2 and TRBJ1-2, is as follows: EPEVTQTPSHQVTQMGQEVILRCVPISNHLYFYWYRQILGQKVEFLVSFYNNEISEKSEIFDDQFSVERPDGSNFTLKIRSTKLEDSAMYFCASSQPGTAVYGYTFGSGTRLTVV.

The chain combines TRBV9 with TRBJ1-3, with D perhaps TRBD1 (6 bases). The germline V gene has CDR1 SGDLS and CDR2 YYNGEE. The V and J ends lost 3 bases and 0 bases respectively, with 13 bases between them. This CDR3 comprises 16 residues. CDR3 coding DNA: TGTGCCAGCAGCGGGCCGGGACACACCTCTGGAAACACCATATATTTT. Encoded protein: CASSGPGHTSGNTIYF. Full variable domain (outside the CDR3, taken from reference TRBV9 and TRBJ1-3): DSGVTQTPKHLITATGQRVTLRCSPRSGDLSVYWYQQSLDQGLQFLIQYYNGEERAKGNILERFSAQQFPDLHSELNLSSLELGDSALYFCASSGPGHTSGNTIYFGEGSWLTVV.

The V and J genes are TRBV7-3 and TRBJ1-2; no clear D gene. V was pared by 5 bases and J by 8 bases, with 6 bases between. This CDR3 is 10 amino acids long. Germline CDR1 is SGHTA and CDR2 is FQGTGA. CDR3 in DNA: TGTGCCAGCAGCGAACGGGGCTACACCTTC. Residues: CASSERGYTF.

Written as DNA, the CDR3 is TGTGCCAGCATGCCCCAGGGACAGGGGTATGGCTACACCTTC. Amino acids: CASMPQGQGYGYTF. The gene calls are TRBV6-6 and TRBJ1-2; 10 bases line up with TRBD1. Germline V gene lookup returns CDR1 MNHNY and CDR2 SVGAGI (reference sequence). CDR3 length: 14 residues. V trimming: 7 bases; J trimming: 5 bases; junction bases outside the gene matches: 7.

The chain has TRBV9 and TRBJ2-3, with 8 bases that match TRBD2. There are 14 residues in the CDR3. With 2 bases clipped from V and 3 bases from J, the junction kept 2 bases outside the gene matches. Germline CDR1 reads SGDLS; CDR2 reads YYNGEE. DNA for the CDR3: TGTGCCAGCAGCGTGGGACTAGGGACAGATACGCAGTATTTT. Translating gives CASSVGLGTDTQYF.

The chain has TRBV12-3 or TRBV12-4 and TRBJ1-2; no reliable D call. The CDR3 spans 12 residues. V lost 1 base and J 7 bases, leaving 7 bases between the germline ends. CDR3 in DNA: TGTGCCAGCAGTTTAGGAGGCCTTGGCTACACCTTC. Encoded protein: CASSLGGLGYTF.

As regards this clone: Other DNA variants within this sample encode the same CDR3. This chain joins TRBV7-2 and TRBJ1-1, with D maybe TRBD1 (5 bases). The CDR3 has 13 amino acids. Trimming shortened V by 3 bases and J by 1 base, and 6 bases separated the two germline ends. CDR1 SGHTA and CDR2 FQGNSA come from the germline V gene. Written as DNA, the CDR3 is TGTGCCAGCAGCTTCGGGGGGAACACTGAAGCTTTCTTT. It is translated as CASSFGGNTEAFF.

The rearrangement uses TRBV29-1 and TRBJ2-1, with TRBD2 matching 12 bases. Germline-derived CDR1 and CDR2 are SQVTM and ANQGSEA. CDR3 length: 14 amino acids. The V segment lost 4 bases and the J segment 9 bases; nucleotides outside the gene matches: 7. CDR3 sequence: CSVGSSGGEGEQFF. CDR3 coding DNA: TGCAGCGTTGGATCTAGCGGGGGGGAGGGTGAGCAGTTCTTC.

The chain uses TRBV6-5 and TRBJ1-1; 9 bases fit TRBD1. The CDR3 length is 13 residues. The germline gives CDR1 MNHEY, CDR2 SVGAGI. V was pared by 8 bases and J by 3 bases, with 4 bases of the junction left unmatched. This CDR3 is CASLWDRDTEAFF. The DNA for the CDR3 is TGTGCCAGCCTTTGGGACAGGGACACTGAAGCTTTCTTT.

The CDR3 DNA sequence: TGTGCCAGCGCGATGCTTAAAGGGGATGGCTACACCTTC. As protein: CASAMLKGDGYTF. V is TRBV6-5 and J is TRBJ1-2; TRBD1 might be the D (5 bases). CDR3 length: 13 amino acids. The V end was cut by 8 bases, the J end by 6 bases, with 16 bases between. The germline V gene has CDR1 MNHEY and CDR2 SVGAGI.

This clone was seen once. The J gene is TRBJ2-2, the V gene TRBV3-1 (or the pseudogene TRBV3-2); D unresolved. Trimming left V 4 bases short and J 2 bases short, with 14 bases between. The CDR3 length is 16 residues. Germline V CDR1 and CDR2: LGHDT, YNNKEL (reference sequence). The CDR3 protein is CASSRAAGTNTGELFF. As DNA, the CDR3 is TGTGCCAGCAGCCGGGCAGCCGGAACCAACACCGGGGAGCTGTTTTTT.

In its sample, this clone was seen once. The chain joins TRBV6-1 to TRBJ2-5; weak D call: TRBD2 (6 bases). Trimming cost V 0 bases and J 7 bases, with 12 bases left between them. Germline-derived CDR1 and CDR2 are MNHNS and SASEGT. The CDR3 has 14 amino acids. CDR3 region: CASSEAALEGTQYF. The CDR3, as DNA: TGTGCCAGCAGTGAAGCGGCTTTGGAGGGGACCCAGTACTTC.

V and J are TRBV14 and TRBJ2-1; maybe TRBD1 (6 bases). This CDR3 region has 14 residues. The germline V gene encodes CDR1 SGHDN and CDR2 FVKESK. V was shortened by 3 bases and J by 9 bases, with 15 bases between the two germline ends. For the CDR3, the DNA is TGTGCCAGCAGCCAGCACAGGGCAGGGGTTGAGCAGTTCTTC. Amino acids: CASSQHRAGVEQFF.